This TCR beta chain was recorded in a study of T cells in Graves' hyperthyroidism and ophthalmopathy. Findings and caveats of the study: Most clonotypes expanded in thyroid above 0.001 were likewise present in blood.

This clonotype was picked up many times. Its target is unknown. The PBMCs studied were ones that came from about 10 ml fresh peripheral blood. From RNA transcripts, TCR beta CDR3 regions were amplified. In the first-round RT-PCR of the TCR CDR3, the HTBI primer set was used. In TCRdb, the multiplex PCR reads were re-called with MiXCR into one record per CDR3 protein. The sample lists about 250,000 distinct CDR3 sequences; around 26% were seen once. Germline assignment: CDR1 KGHSH and CDR2 LQKENI. V was trimmed by 2 bases and J by 0 bases, leaving 13 bases between them. The CDR3 length is 16 residues. The chain employs TRBV18 and TRBJ1-1; D may be TRBD1 (5 bases). Material for sequencing was blood. This clonotype was sampled from a woman between 40 and 50 years old with Graves' ophthalmopathy. The CDR3 DNA is TGTGCCAGCTCACCAACAGGACGGCTCATGAACACTGAAGCTTTCTTT. Translating it yields CASSPTGRLMNTEAFF.